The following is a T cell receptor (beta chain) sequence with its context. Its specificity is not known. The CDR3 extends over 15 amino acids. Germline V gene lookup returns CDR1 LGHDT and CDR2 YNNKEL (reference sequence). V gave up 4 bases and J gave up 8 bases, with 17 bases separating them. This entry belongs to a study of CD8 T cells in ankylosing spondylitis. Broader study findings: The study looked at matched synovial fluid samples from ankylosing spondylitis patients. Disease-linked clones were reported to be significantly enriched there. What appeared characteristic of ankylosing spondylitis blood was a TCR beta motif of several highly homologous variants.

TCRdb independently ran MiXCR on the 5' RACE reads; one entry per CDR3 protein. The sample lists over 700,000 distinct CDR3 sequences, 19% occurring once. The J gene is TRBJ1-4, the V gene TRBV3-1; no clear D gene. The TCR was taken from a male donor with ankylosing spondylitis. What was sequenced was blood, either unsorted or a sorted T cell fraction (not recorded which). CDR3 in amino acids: CASSPRGIQREKLFF. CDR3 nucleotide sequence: TGTGCCAGCAGCCCCCGAGGTATTCAGAGGGAAAAACTGTTTTTT. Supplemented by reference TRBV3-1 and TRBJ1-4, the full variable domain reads DTAVSQTPKYLVTQMGNDKSIKCEQNLGHDTMYWYKQDSKKFLKIMFSYNNKELIINETVPNRFSPKSPDKAHLNLHINSLELGDSAVYFCASSPRGIQREKLFFGSGTQLSVL.